Listed here are 31 T cell receptor beta chains from one sample, sequenced in a study of T cells in localized non-small cell lung cancer. Data came from immunoSEQ multiplex PCR; TCRdb stores just in-frame clones and leaves some out. Of under 60,000 clones listed, 86% are singletons. The sample in question was peripheral blood, obtained before any cancer treatment. The receptors were sampled from a male donor aged 60 or over with stage III squamous cell lung carcinoma.

The chain uses TRBV4-2 and TRBJ1-1; D gene unclear. This CDR3 has 16 residues. Germline V lookup: CDR1 LGHNA, CDR2 YNFKEQ. Deletions cut 0 bases from V and 5 bases from J, with 16 bases between. The CDR3 bases are TGTGCCAGCAGCCAAGATGGAACGGGAGTAGTGACTGAAGCTTTCTTT. Residues: CASSQDGTGVVTEAFF.

The gene calls are TRBV7-8 and TRBJ1-1; D remains ambiguous. The CDR3 consists of 13 residues. The germline V gene encodes CDR1 SGHVS and CDR2 FQNEAQ. V was trimmed by 5 bases and J by 0 bases, leaving 7 bases between them. Here the CDR3 reads CASSPYVNTEAFF. DNA for the CDR3: TGTGCCAGCAGCCCCTACGTGAACACTGAAGCTTTCTTT.

This chain links TRBV6-5 with TRBJ1-2, with 8 bases identical to TRBD1. The CDR3 totals 14 residues. The trim removed 2 bases at V and 7 bases at J, leaving 6 bases unmatched. Germline-derived CDR1 and CDR2 are MNHEY and SVGAGI. The CDR3 region is CASSYRRGLAGYTF. For the CDR3, the DNA is TGTGCCAGCAGTTACCGCAGGGGGCTGGCTGGCTACACCTTC.

This clone appeared a few times. The chain employs TRBV5-1 and TRBJ2-2; 7 bases agree with TRBD1. This CDR3 spans 19 amino acids. The V and J ends lost 4 bases and 6 bases, in that order; junction bases with no gene match: 21. The germline V gene encodes CDR1 SGHRS and CDR2 YFSETQ. In DNA, the CDR3 is TGCGCCAGCAGCCCCAATCACAGGGGTCGGTGGGTAGATGCCGGGGAGCTGTTTTTT. Its protein product is CASSPNHRGRWVDAGELFF.

The rearrangement joins TRBV19 to TRBJ2-3, with 7 bases that match TRBD1. The V gene's germline CDR1 is LNHDA and CDR2 SQIVND (reference sequence). CDR3 size: 17 residues. J gave up 2 bases and V 3 bases, and 11 bases lay outside the gene matches. CDR3 amino acids: CASSMIGRGQSTDTQYF. The CDR3 nucleotides read TGTGCCAGTAGTATGATTGGAAGGGGGCAGTCCACAGATACGCAGTATTTT.

This chain links TRBV27 with TRBJ2-7; D might be TRBD2 (5 bases). The V and J ends lost 4 bases and 0 bases respectively, with 10 bases between them. The CDR3 has 14 residues. Germline V CDR1 and CDR2: MNHEY, SMNVEV (reference sequence). DNA for the CDR3: TGTGCCAGCAGTTCAAGCGGTTACTCCTACGAGCAGTACTTC. Its translation is CASSSSGYSYEQYF.

The chain is built from TRBV5-4 and TRBJ2-5; TRBD2 might be the D (5 bases). From germline, CDR1 is SGHNT and CDR2 YYREEE (reference sequence). V was pared by 0 bases and J by 2 bases, with 20 bases between. The CDR3 has 18 residues. CDR3 amino acids: CASSLDRSADSKQETQYF. In nucleotides, the CDR3 is TGTGCCAGCAGCTTGGATCGATCAGCGGACTCTAAGCAAGAGACCCAGTACTTC.

The chain uses TRBV5-6 and TRBJ1-4; 9 nucleotides agree with TRBD1. The ends lost 4 bases at V and 8 bases at J; junction bases unmatched: 3. This CDR3 comprises 13 residues. Looked up from germline, CDR1 is SGHDT and CDR2 is YYEEEE. The CDR3 sequence is CASSRDRDEKLFF. CDR3 nucleotides: TGTGCCAGCAGCCGGGACAGGGACGAAAAACTGTTTTTT. The full variable domain, with the rest looked up from reference TRBV5-6 and TRBJ1-4, is DAGVTQSPTHLIKTRGQQVTLRCSPKSGHDTVSWYQQALGQGPQFIFQYYEEEERQRGNFPDRFSGHQFPNYSSELNVNALLLGDSALYLCASSRDRDEKLFFGSGTQLSVL.

The sample holds a few counts of this clone. The V gene is TRBV20-1, the J gene TRBJ2-5, with 8 bases that match TRBD2. CDR3 length equals 11 residues. CDR1 is DFQATT, CDR2 SNEGSKA, per germline (reference sequence). The CDR3 sequence is CSLSGGETQYF. The DNA for the CDR3 is TGCAGCCTCTCGGGGGGGGAGACCCAGTACTTC.

V gene TRBV4-1 combines with J gene TRBJ1-2; D is uncertain. The CDR3 totals 13 residues. Germline-derived CDR1 and CDR2 are MGHRA and YSYEKL. Trimming pared 1 base from V and 4 bases from J, leaving 7 bases between. The CDR3 protein is CASSQGNSYGYTF. The CDR3 bases are TGCGCCAGCAGCCAAGGAAATTCCTATGGCTACACCTTC.

DNA of the CDR3: TGTGCCAGCAGCTTAGTCGACATCGGCGCCTCCGAAGCTTTCTTT. Its protein product is CASSLVDIGASEAFF. This rearrangement joins TRBV7-2 to TRBJ1-1; the D is unclear. Trimming cost V 1 base and J 8 bases, with 17 bases left between them. Per germline, CDR1 SGHTA and CDR2 FQGNSA. This CDR3 region has 15 residues. The variable domain in full, with the rest retrieved from reference TRBV7-2 and TRBJ1-1, is GAGVSQSPSNKVTEKGKDVELRCDPISGHTALYWYRQSLGQGLEFLIYFQGNSAPDKSGLPSDRFSAERTGGSVSTLTIQRTQQEDSAVYLCASSLVDIGASEAFFGQGTRLTVV.

This rearrangement joins TRBV2 to TRBJ2-1, with 8 positions matching TRBD1. Germline trimming cut 4 bases from V and 10 bases from J; bases unmatched to any gene: 6. CDR1 and CDR2 from the germline V gene are SNHLY and FYNNEI. The CDR3 consists of 13 residues. The CDR3 DNA sequence: TGTGCCAGCAGTGGGATGACAGGGGACGAGCAGTTCTTC. Encoded protein: CASSGMTGDEQFF. The full variable domain, in which reference TRBV2 and TRBJ2-1 provide the parts outside the CDR3, is EPEVTQTPSHQVTQMGQEVILRCVPISNHLYFYWYRQILGQKVEFLVSFYNNEISEKSEIFDDQFSVERPDGSNFTLKIRSTKLEDSAMYFCASSGMTGDEQFFGPGTRLTVL.

The chain employs TRBV29-1 and TRBJ2-5, with D perhaps TRBD1 (6 bases). Germline loops: CDR1 SQVTM, CDR2 ANQGSEA. This CDR3 is 13 amino acids long. V was shortened by 7 bases and J by 6 bases, with 18 bases between the two germline ends. Here the CDR3 reads CSAEGRGSKTQYF. The CDR3 bases are TGCAGCGCCGAGGGCAGGGGCTCGAAGACCCAGTACTTC.

This chain links TRBV5-1 with TRBJ2-7; the D is unclear. This CDR3 is built from 13 residues. Germline assignment: CDR1 SGHRS and CDR2 YFSETQ. V lost 3 bases, J lost 6 bases, and 13 bases lay in between. The CDR3 is CASSSPTGVEQYF. The DNA of the CDR3 is TGCGCCAGCAGCTCGCCGACGGGTGTCGAGCAGTACTTC.

This chain connects TRBV5-1 to TRBJ1-5, with D unclear. Germline CDR1 and CDR2: SGHRS and YFSETQ. This CDR3 is 13 amino acids long. V lost 4 bases, J lost 0 bases, and 5 bases lay in between. The CDR3 DNA reads as TGCGCCAGCAGCCCAGATAGCAATCAGCCCCAGCATTTT. This codes for CASSPDSNQPQHF.

This clone appeared a few times. The CDR3 reads CASSLIGVVADEQYF. CDR3 bases: TGTGCCAGCAGCTTGATCGGGGTAGTCGCGGACGAGCAGTACTTC. The chain combines TRBV7-9 with TRBJ2-7, with D possibly being TRBD2 (5 bases). V dropped 3 bases and J dropped 5 bases, with 17 bases sitting between them. Per the germline V gene, CDR1 is SEHNR and CDR2 is FQNEAQ (reference sequence). This CDR3 is 15 amino acids long.

This clone occurred once. This chain links TRBV5-6 with TRBJ1-2; 7 positions agree with TRBD1. This CDR3 is built from 14 residues. CDR1 SGHDT and CDR2 YYEEEE come from the germline V gene. V shed 0 bases and J 6 bases; nucleotides not matched to a gene: 5. CDR3 loop: CASSLVDRENGYTF. The CDR3 nucleotides are TGTGCCAGCAGCTTGGTCGACAGGGAGAATGGCTACACCTTC.

V and J are TRBV19 and TRBJ1-1, with D possibly being TRBD1 (6 bases). The germline V and J ends were trimmed by 8 bases and 0 bases, with 31 bases remaining between them. The CDR3 extends over 20 amino acids. CDR1 LNHDA and CDR2 SQIVND come from the germline V gene (reference sequence). The CDR3 loop reads CASRHFRGSHFKYMNTEAFF. CDR3 sequence (DNA): TGTGCCAGTCGACATTTCAGGGGCTCTCACTTTAAATACATGAACACTGAAGCTTTCTTT.

The chain links TRBV7-6 to TRBJ1-4; the match to TRBD1 covers 8 bases. From germline, CDR1 is SGHVS and CDR2 FNYEAQ. The CDR3 runs to 14 residues. With 4 bases clipped from V and 4 bases from J, the junction kept 2 bases outside the gene matches. The CDR3 region has the DNA TGTGCCAGCAGCTCGGACAGGGTTAATGAAAAACTGTTTTTT. This encodes CASSSDRVNEKLFF. Full variable domain (missing parts from reference TRBV7-6 and TRBJ1-4): GAGVSQSPRYKVTKRGQDVALRCDPISGHVSLYWYRQALGQGPEFLTYFNYEAQQDKSGLPNDRFSAERPEGSISTLTIQRTEQRDSAMYRCASSSDRVNEKLFFGSGTQLSVL.

A single count supports this clone. This rearrangement joins TRBV5-4 to TRBJ2-5; D remains unclear. The germline gives CDR1 SGHNT, CDR2 YYREEE (reference sequence). V dropped 3 bases and J dropped 4 bases, with 16 bases sitting between them. CDR3 length: 15 residues. The CDR3 here is CASSSERAVLETQYF. CDR3 DNA: TGTGCCAGCAGCTCTGAGCGAGCCGTTTTAGAGACCCAGTACTTC.

The rearrangement joins TRBV19 to TRBJ1-5; TRBD1 is a possible D gene (5 bases). The V gene's germline CDR1 is LNHDA and CDR2 SQIVND (reference sequence). V was pared by 6 bases and J by 2 bases, with 17 bases between. This CDR3 spans 16 amino acids. CDR3 in DNA: TGTGCCAGTAGCGGGCTCCGGGACCGCCGCAATCAGCCCCAGCATTTT. Its translation: CASSGLRDRRNQPQHF. Full variable domain (rest looked up from reference TRBV19 and TRBJ1-5): DGGITQSPKYLFRKEGQNVTLSCEQNLNHDAMYWYRQDPGQGLRLIYYSQIVNDFQKGDIAEGYSVSREKKESFPLTVTSAQKNPTAFYLCASSGLRDRRNQPQHFGDGTRLSIL.

The chain uses TRBV15 and TRBJ2-7; D call uncertain. The CDR3 loop spans 12 amino acids. In germline, CDR1 is LNHNV, CDR2 YYDKDF (reference sequence). V lost 0 bases and J lost 4, with 4 bases in between. The CDR3 reads CATSRDTYEQYF. CDR3 in DNA: TGTGCCACCAGCAGAGATACGTACGAGCAGTACTTC.

The chain couples TRBV27 to TRBJ1-6; D is unclear. CDR1 is MNHEY and CDR2 is SMNVEV in the germline V gene (reference sequence). V was shortened by 6 bases and J by 4 bases, with 16 bases between the two germline ends. The CDR3 covers 16 residues. CDR3 sequence (DNA): TGTGCCAGCAGCCCGGGTCTACAGCCTTATAATTCACCCCTCCACTTT. It specifies CASSPGLQPYNSPLHF.

The V call is TRBV28, the J call TRBJ1-1; 9 bases are shared with TRBD1. CDR3 size: 16 residues. Germline V lookup: CDR1 MDHEN, CDR2 SYDVKM. Trimming cost V 3 bases and J 2 bases; bases outside gene matches: 7. The CDR3 nucleotides are TGTGCCAGCAGTTTCCGATCGGGACAGGGCAACACTGAAGCTTTCTTT. Encoded protein: CASSFRSGQGNTEAFF.

The chain joins TRBV5-1 to TRBJ2-1; D gene uncertain. The germline CDR1 and CDR2 sequences are SGHRS and YFSETQ. V was shortened by 2 bases and J by 4 bases, with 4 bases between the two germline ends. The CDR3 is 12 amino acids. The CDR3 DNA reads as TGCGCCAGCAGCTTTTATTACAATGAGCAGTTCTTC. Amino acid sequence: CASSFYYNEQFF.

This clone is medium-sized within its sample. The chain is built from TRBV19 and TRBJ2-6; 8 bases are a match to TRBD1. There are 16 residues in the CDR3. V shed 10 bases and J 4 bases; nucleotides not matched to a gene: 12. Looked up from germline, CDR1 is LNHDA and CDR2 is SQIVND (reference sequence). The CDR3 region is CATDRDPSDGANVLTF. The CDR3 region has the DNA TGTGCCACGGACAGGGACCCATCGGACGGGGCCAACGTCCTGACTTTC.

The genes are TRBV18 and TRBJ2-1; D is unclear. The CDR3 is 12 residues long. V was pared by 4 bases and J by 9 bases, with 10 bases between. Per the germline V gene, CDR1 is KGHSH and CDR2 is LQKENI. As DNA, the CDR3 is TGTGCCAGCTCACGGTATGTCTCTGAGCAGTTCTTC. Its translation: CASSRYVSEQFF.

This chain links TRBV11-2 with TRBJ1-1, with 10 bases aligning to TRBD1. Germline CDR1 reads SGHAT; CDR2 reads FQNNGV. With 1 base clipped from V and 1 base from J, the junction kept 3 bases outside the gene matches. The CDR3 spans 16 residues. The CDR3 here is CASSLVGDRGNTEAFF. The CDR3 region has the DNA TGTGCCAGCAGCTTAGTTGGGGACAGGGGGAACACTGAAGCTTTCTTT.

The chain is built from TRBV9 and TRBJ1-1; weak D call: TRBD1 (5 bases). V was clipped by 3 bases and J by 6 bases, with 18 bases between them. CDR1 and CDR2 from the germline V gene are SGDLS and YYNGEE. The CDR3 totals 15 residues. The CDR3 here is CASSESVDRSSEAFF. Here the CDR3 DNA reads TGTGCCAGCAGCGAGTCAGTCGACAGATCCTCTGAAGCTTTCTTT. The full variable domain, its missing parts supplied by reference TRBV9 and TRBJ1-1, is DSGVTQTPKHLITATGQRVTLRCSPRSGDLSVYWYQQSLDQGLQFLIQYYNGEERAKGNILERFSAQQFPDLHSELNLSSLELGDSALYFCASSESVDRSSEAFFGQGTRLTVV.

This chain uses TRBV7-9 with TRBJ1-2; the D is unclear. The CDR3 has 14 residues. V lost 1 base and J 4 bases, leaving 10 bases between the germline ends. Per the germline V gene, CDR1 is SEHNR and CDR2 is FQNEAQ (reference sequence). The CDR3 region has the DNA TGTGCCAGCAGCTTAGGCTGGGGAGCCTATGGCTACACCTTC. It specifies CASSLGWGAYGYTF.

This clone appeared a few times. The chain employs TRBV4-1 and TRBJ2-4; possible D gene TRBD1, 5 bases. V lost 1 base and J 3 bases, leaving 7 bases between the germline ends. The V gene's germline CDR1 is MGHRA and CDR2 YSYEKL. The CDR3 loop spans 14 amino acids. CDR3 residues: CASSQAGIKNIQYF. CDR3 coding DNA: TGCGCCAGCAGCCAAGCAGGGATCAAAAACATTCAGTACTTC.